The 21 T cell receptor beta chains reported below all come from one sample, sequenced in a study of cytomegalovirus exposure and HLA in healthy donors. PCR employed 60 Vbeta and 13 Jbeta primers. Method: immunoSEQ multiplex PCR; TCRdb's copy keeps in-frame clones and lacks some. The sample holds more than 95,000 clones, approximately 81% seen once. Sequenced sample: PBMCs. The receptors derive from a man between 18 and 35 years old in good health and CMV-seropositive.

The rearrangement links TRBV5-1 to TRBJ2-5, with 8 bases matching TRBD2. Germline V lookup: CDR1 SGHRS, CDR2 YFSETQ. The CDR3 covers 17 residues. V lost 4 bases and J lost 0; bases outside the gene matches: 11. The CDR3 DNA is TGCGCCAGCAGCCCGGGGGGGCAGGACCAGTACCAAGAGACCCAGTACTTC. It codes for CASSPGGQDQYQETQYF.

This clone is labeled large. Additional DNA sequences in this sample encode the identical CDR3. The V call is TRBV4-2, the J call TRBJ2-5; D unclear. The CDR3 contains 14 residues. CDR1 and CDR2 from the germline V gene are LGHNA and YNFKEQ. Deletions cut 1 base from V and 7 bases from J, with 13 bases between. This chain's CDR3 is CASSQGIGSGTQYF. The CDR3 DNA is TGTGCCAGCAGCCAAGGGATAGGTTCGGGGACCCAGTACTTC.

V and J are TRBV6-5 and TRBJ1-2; D call uncertain. Germline assignment: CDR1 MNHEY and CDR2 SVGAGI. This CDR3 comprises 12 residues. The V end lost 6 bases, the J end lost 6 bases, and 11 bases lay between the germline ends. The CDR3 DNA follows: TGTGCCAGCAGGACCGCTGGAGATGGCTACACCTTC. It is translated as CASRTAGDGYTF.

The V gene is TRBV6-6, the J gene TRBJ1-1, with D perhaps TRBD1 (5 bases). The CDR3 has 15 amino acids. Trimming removed 4 bases from V and 4 bases from J, with 16 bases in between. In germline, CDR1 is MNHNY, CDR2 SVGAGI (reference sequence). CDR3 residues: CASSSTGGGGTEAFF. The CDR3 DNA follows: TGTGCCAGCAGTTCCACGGGGGGGGGTGGCACTGAAGCTTTCTTT.

The chain links TRBV19 to TRBJ2-1; 9 bases align to TRBD1. With 1 base clipped from V and 4 bases from J, the junction kept 5 bases outside the gene matches. Germline V gene sequence: CDR1 LNHDA, CDR2 SQIVND (reference sequence). This CDR3 comprises 16 residues. CDR3 residues: CASSIGLGTGYNEQFF. The CDR3 DNA sequence: TGTGCCAGTAGTATAGGCTTGGGGACAGGGTACAATGAGCAGTTCTTC.

This clone turned up a few times. The V call is TRBV7-2, the J call TRBJ1-4; tentatively, D is TRBD1 (5 bases). The CDR3 extends over 13 amino acids. Deletions cut 6 bases from V and 5 bases from J, with 10 bases between. In germline, CDR1 is SGHTA, CDR2 FQGNSA. For the CDR3, the DNA is TGTGCCAGCAGAGGGGCACTAAATGAAAAACTGTTTTTT. Protein product: CASRGALNEKLFF.

The genes are TRBV11-2 and TRBJ2-3; tentative D call: TRBD2 (6 bases). Between the trimmed V and J ends, which lost 5 bases and 2 bases, there was a span of 17 bases. CDR1 is SGHAT, CDR2 FQNNGV, per germline. This CDR3 is built from 16 residues. The chain's CDR3 is CASSAEASGHTDTQYF. Written as DNA, the CDR3 is TGTGCCAGCAGCGCAGAGGCCAGCGGGCACACAGATACGCAGTATTTT.

This clone appeared a few times. The chain combines TRBV7-7 with TRBJ1-2; possibly TRBD1 for D (6 bases). The V end lost 6 bases, the J end lost 4 bases, and 21 bases lay between the germline ends. Germline loops: CDR1 SSHAT, CDR2 FNYEAQ (reference sequence). This CDR3 is 16 amino acids long. As DNA, the CDR3 is TGTGCCAGCAGTTCCGGACAGTCCGTATCCCCCTATGGCTACACCTTC. Its translation is CASSSGQSVSPYGYTF.

V usage is TRBV19 and J usage is TRBJ2-1; D not resolved. Trimming pared 6 bases from V and 9 bases from J, leaving 18 bases between. The CDR3 contains 14 residues. From germline, CDR1 is LNHDA and CDR2 SQIVND (reference sequence). As DNA, the CDR3 is TGTGCCAGTAGGCCCAACCCCGGTTTCGGTGAGCAGTTCTTC. It is translated as CASRPNPGFGEQFF.

The chain uses TRBV7-9 and TRBJ2-7; maybe TRBD1 (6 bases). The CDR3 sequence is 16 residues long. Looked up from germline, CDR1 is SEHNR and CDR2 is FQNEAQ (reference sequence). V lost 1 base and J lost 2, with 15 bases in between. CDR3 nucleotides: TGTGCCAGCAGCTTAGTCCCCTCGACAGGTACCTACGAGCAGTACTTC. Translated, it gives CASSLVPSTGTYEQYF. The whole variable domain, filled in from reference TRBV7-9 and TRBJ2-7, reads DTGVSQNPRHKITKRGQNVTFRCDPISEHNRLYWYRQTLGQGPEFLTYFQNEAQLEKSRLLSDRFSAERPKGSFSTLEIQRTEQGDSAMYLCASSLVPSTGTYEQYFGPGTRLTVT.

The rearrangement joins TRBV27 to TRBJ1-2, with TRBD1 identical over 10 bases. The ends lost 6 bases at V and 7 bases at J; junction bases unmatched: 8. The germline V gene encodes CDR1 MNHEY and CDR2 SMNVEV (reference sequence). The CDR3 spans 14 residues. The CDR3 is CASRPFGTGAGYTF. The CDR3 DNA follows: TGTGCCAGCAGACCATTCGGGACAGGGGCTGGCTACACCTTC.

This clone was seen just once. Different DNA sequences within this sample yield the same CDR3. V gene TRBV18 combines with J gene TRBJ1-1; perhaps TRBD1 as D (6 bases). The CDR3 contains 14 residues. Germline V gene sequence: CDR1 KGHSH, CDR2 LQKENI. V shed 3 bases and J shed 0 bases, with 8 bases lying between them. The CDR3 loop is CASSPTGMNTEAFF. Written as DNA, the CDR3 is TGTGCCAGCTCACCCACAGGGATGAACACTGAAGCTTTCTTT.

The chain is built from TRBV11-2 and TRBJ2-3; D gene uncertain. The ends were cut back, 0 bases at V and 2 bases at J, with 9 bases in the middle. The CDR3 sequence is 15 residues long. Germline-derived CDR1 and CDR2 are SGHAT and FQNNGV. The CDR3 sequence: CASSLEAADTDTQYF. CDR3 DNA sequence: TGTGCCAGCAGCTTAGAAGCTGCGGACACAGATACGCAGTATTTT.

This clone was counted only a few times. The V and J genes are TRBV19 and TRBJ2-2, with 14 bases aligning to TRBD2. V gave up 4 bases and J gave up 5 bases; unmatched junction bases: 9. This CDR3 is built from 18 residues. Germline V CDR1 and CDR2: LNHDA, SQIVND (reference sequence). The CDR3 nucleotides are TGTGCCAGTAGTACCGGGACTAGCGGGAGTTTGAGGACCGGGGAGCTGTTTTTT. Its translation is CASSTGTSGSLRTGELFF.

This chain joins TRBV10-3 and TRBJ2-7, with TRBD1 identical over 7 bases. Germline CDR1 reads ENHRY; CDR2 reads SYGVKD. There are 15 residues in the CDR3. V gave up 4 bases and J gave up 3 bases; unmatched junction bases: 9. DNA for the CDR3: TGTGCCATCAGTGGGGGACAGACTAAGGGCTACGAGCAGTACTTC. Its protein is CAISGGQTKGYEQYF.

The genes are TRBV30 and TRBJ1-5; 8 positions match TRBD1. V gave up 2 bases and J gave up 1 base; unmatched junction bases: 7. CDR1 and CDR2 from the germline V gene are GTSNPN and SVGIG (reference sequence). This CDR3 has 16 residues. The DNA for the CDR3 is TGTGCCTGGAGTTCCAAACGGGACAGGAGCAATCAGCCCCAGCATTTT. It codes for CAWSSKRDRSNQPQHF.

This clone appeared a few times. V gene TRBV27 combines with J gene TRBJ2-7; 9 bases line up with TRBD2. The CDR3 loop spans 14 amino acids. Trimming took 2 bases from V and 2 from J; bases not matched to a gene: 1. Germline V gene lookup returns CDR1 MNHEY and CDR2 SMNVEV (reference sequence). CDR3 region: CASSLAGGPYEQYF. The CDR3 DNA reads as TGTGCCAGCAGTTTAGCGGGGGGGCCCTACGAGCAGTACTTC.

The CDR3 DNA reads as TGTGCCAGCAGTGCGCAGGTATCTGGGGCCAACGTCCTGACTTTC. Encoded protein: CASSAQVSGANVLTF. V gene TRBV6-1 combines with J gene TRBJ2-6; no clear D gene. V lost 4 bases and J 1 base, leaving 8 bases between the germline ends. The CDR3 consists of 15 residues. Looked up from germline, CDR1 is MNHNS and CDR2 is SASEGT.

Only a few counts were recorded for this clone. The chain couples TRBV7-9 to TRBJ2-5, with D perhaps TRBD1 (5 bases). The CDR3 totals 14 residues. Trimming shortened V by 5 bases and J by 5 bases, and 15 bases separated the two germline ends. Germline lookup yields CDR1 SEHNR and CDR2 FQNEAQ (reference sequence). The chain's CDR3 is CASSPTSKGETQYF. As DNA, the CDR3 is TGTGCCAGCAGCCCCACTTCAAAGGGGGAGACCCAGTACTTC.

This clone turned up a few times. This sequence joins TRBV27 and TRBJ1-1; D is possibly TRBD1 (5 bases). The V end lost 2 bases, the J end lost 8 bases, and 15 bases lay between the germline ends. The CDR3 has 14 amino acids. Germline V gene sequence: CDR1 MNHEY, CDR2 SMNVEV (reference sequence). DNA of the CDR3: TGTGCCAGCAGTTTAGCAGGGAAGAGAATGGAAGCTTTCTTT. Residues: CASSLAGKRMEAFF.

The CDR3 coding sequence is TGTGCCAGCCAAGAGCGACCCGATGAGCAGTTCTTC. Translation gives CASQERPDEQFF. V usage is TRBV6-1 and J usage is TRBJ2-1; no clear D gene. Trimming left V 8 bases short and J 8 bases short, with 13 bases between. Germline lookup yields CDR1 MNHNS and CDR2 SASEGT. The length of the CDR3 is 12 residues.